This paragraph reports one T cell receptor (beta chain). The CDR3 runs to 15 residues. Trimming stripped 2 bases from V and 5 bases from J, with 15 bases between. Germline V gene sequence: CDR1 MNHNS, CDR2 SASEGT. The data belong to a study of blood T cell repertoires in COVID-19. Study as a whole: In each case, the material was cDNA or gDNA derived from T cells, B-cell-depleted T cells, or PBMCs.

Clones were sequenced by immunoSEQ multiplex PCR, and TCRdb holds only the in-frame ones, with some missing. Of nearly 200,000 clones in the sample, under 90% were seen once. The chain is built from TRBV6-1 and TRBJ2-5; no firm D call. The clonotype originates from a human donor in a cohort sampled during active COVID-19. The sample comprised peripheral blood. The CDR3 nucleotides are TGTGCCAGCAGTGAAAGCCTCCACCTCCGGGAGACCCAGTACTTC. It encodes CASSESLHLRETQYF.